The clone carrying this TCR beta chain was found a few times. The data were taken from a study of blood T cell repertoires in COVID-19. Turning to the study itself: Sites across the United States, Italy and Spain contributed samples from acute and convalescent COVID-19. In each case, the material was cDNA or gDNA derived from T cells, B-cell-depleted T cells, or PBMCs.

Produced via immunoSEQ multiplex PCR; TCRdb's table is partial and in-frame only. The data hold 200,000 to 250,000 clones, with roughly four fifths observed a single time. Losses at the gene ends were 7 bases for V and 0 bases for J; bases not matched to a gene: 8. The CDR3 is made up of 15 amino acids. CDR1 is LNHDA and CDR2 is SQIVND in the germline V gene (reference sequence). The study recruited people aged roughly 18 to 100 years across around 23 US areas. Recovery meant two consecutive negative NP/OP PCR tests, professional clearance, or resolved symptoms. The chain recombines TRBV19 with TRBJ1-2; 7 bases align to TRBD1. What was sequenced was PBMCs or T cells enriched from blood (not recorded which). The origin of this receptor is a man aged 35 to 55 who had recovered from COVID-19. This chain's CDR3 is CASIWTGTANYGYTF. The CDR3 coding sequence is TGTGCCAGTATTTGGACCGGGACAGCTAACTATGGCTACACCTTC.